This TCR beta chain was retrieved from a study of human T cells and chemical hapten exposure. Study summary: Patients additionally received therapeutic doses of diphenylcyclopropenone on the scalp once a week, and this continued throughout the approximately 25-week study.

This clonotype was detected many times. The germline V gene encodes CDR1 MNHNY and CDR2 SVGAGI (reference sequence). V shed 5 bases and J 4 bases; nucleotides not matched to a gene: 2. This CDR3 region has 14 residues. The library tagged individual cDNA molecules with unique molecular identifiers. TCRdb itself ran the RACE reads through MiXCR, one entry per CDR3 protein. The sample lists under 60,000 distinct CDR3 sequences, about 9.6% seen once, with more than 9% in the top ten. Time point here: pre-sensitization, week 0. The treatment is: therapeutic diphenylcyclopropenone sensitization with weekly scalp DPC. The total RNA was obtained from whole blood that was not fractionated.

The receptor was derived from a woman under 40 with alopecia areata. Some clones in this sample may be carry-over from other donors' samples. The material was whole blood, obtained in connection with sensitization to the hapten diphenylcyclopropenone (DPC). The chain is built from TRBV6-6 and TRBJ1-4, with TRBD1 matching over 9 bases. CDR3 bases: TGTGCCAGCAGTCAGGACAGGGGTAATGAAAAACTGTTTTTT. The encoded protein is CASSQDRGNEKLFF.